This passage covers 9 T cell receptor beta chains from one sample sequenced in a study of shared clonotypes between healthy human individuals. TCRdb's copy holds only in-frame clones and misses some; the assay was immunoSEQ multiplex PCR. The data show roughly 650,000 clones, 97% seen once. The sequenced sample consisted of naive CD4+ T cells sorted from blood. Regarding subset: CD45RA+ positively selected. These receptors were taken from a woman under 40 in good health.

The chain's CDR3 is CASSPWTSGEQYF. For the CDR3, the DNA is TGTGCCAGCTCACCCTGGACTAGCGGCGAGCAGTACTTC. The rearrangement uses TRBV18 and TRBJ2-7, with 10 bases lining up with TRBD2. The CDR3 spans 13 residues. From germline, CDR1 is KGHSH and CDR2 LQKENI. With V trimmed by 3 bases and J by 6 bases, 2 bases remained unmatched.

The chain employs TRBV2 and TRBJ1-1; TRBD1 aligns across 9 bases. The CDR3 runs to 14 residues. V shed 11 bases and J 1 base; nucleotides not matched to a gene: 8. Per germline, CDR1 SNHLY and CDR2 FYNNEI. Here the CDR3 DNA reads TGTGCCCTCAGGGGGACAGGGAGGAACACTGAAGCTTTCTTT. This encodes CALRGTGRNTEAFF.

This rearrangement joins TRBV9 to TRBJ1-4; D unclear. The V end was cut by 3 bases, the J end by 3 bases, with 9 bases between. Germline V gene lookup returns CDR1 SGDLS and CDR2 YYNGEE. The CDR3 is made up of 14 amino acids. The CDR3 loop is CASSAGLANEKLFF. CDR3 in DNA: TGTGCCAGCAGCGCCGGGTTGGCTAATGAAAAACTGTTTTTT.

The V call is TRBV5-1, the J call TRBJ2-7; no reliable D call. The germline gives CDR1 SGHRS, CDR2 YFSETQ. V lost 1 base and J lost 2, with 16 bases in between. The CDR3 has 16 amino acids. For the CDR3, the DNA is TGCGCCAGCAGCTTGAGTCCCGAGTTCCCAACCTACGAGCAGTACTTC. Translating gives CASSLSPEFPTYEQYF. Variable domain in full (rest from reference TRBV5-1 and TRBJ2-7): KAGVTQTPRYLIKTRGQQVTLSCSPISGHRSVSWYQQTPGQGLQFLFEYFSETQRNKGNFPGRFSGRQFSNSRSEMNVSTLELGDSALYLCASSLSPEFPTYEQYFGPGTRLTVT.

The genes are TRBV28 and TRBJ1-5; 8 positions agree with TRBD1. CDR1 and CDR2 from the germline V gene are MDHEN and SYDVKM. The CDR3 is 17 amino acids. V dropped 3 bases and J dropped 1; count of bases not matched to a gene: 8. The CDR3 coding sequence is TGTGCCAGCAGTTTTTGGGCAGGGGGCGAAAGCAATCAGCCCCAGCATTTT. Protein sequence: CASSFWAGGESNQPQHF.

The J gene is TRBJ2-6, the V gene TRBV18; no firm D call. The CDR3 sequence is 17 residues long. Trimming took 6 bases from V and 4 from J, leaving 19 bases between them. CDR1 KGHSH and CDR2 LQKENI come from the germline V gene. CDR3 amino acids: CASSSSRRLQGANVLTF. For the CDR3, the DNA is TGTGCCAGCTCTTCAAGCCGGCGGCTGCAAGGGGCCAACGTCCTGACTTTC.

The CDR3 coding sequence is TGTGCCAGTAGTTCACCCAGGGAGTATAGCAATCAGCCCCAGCATTTT. Translating it yields CASSSPREYSNQPQHF. The chain links TRBV19 to TRBJ1-5, with D perhaps TRBD1 (5 bases). The CDR3 is made up of 16 amino acids. With 5 bases removed from V and 0 bases from J, the gap between germline ends came to 14 bases. Germline CDR1 LNHDA, CDR2 SQIVND (reference sequence). The full variable domain, with the rest looked up from reference TRBV19 and TRBJ1-5, is DGGITQSPKYLFRKEGQNVTLSCEQNLNHDAMYWYRQDPGQGLRLIYYSQIVNDFQKGDIAEGYSVSREKKESFPLTVTSAQKNPTAFYLCASSSPREYSNQPQHFGDGTRLSIL.

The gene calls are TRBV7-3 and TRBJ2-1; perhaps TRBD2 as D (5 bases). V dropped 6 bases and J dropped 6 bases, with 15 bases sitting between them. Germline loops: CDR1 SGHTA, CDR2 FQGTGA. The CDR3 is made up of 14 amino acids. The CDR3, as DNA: TGTGCCAGCAGATACGAAGCGGTCAGCAATGAGCAGTTCTTC. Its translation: CASRYEAVSNEQFF.

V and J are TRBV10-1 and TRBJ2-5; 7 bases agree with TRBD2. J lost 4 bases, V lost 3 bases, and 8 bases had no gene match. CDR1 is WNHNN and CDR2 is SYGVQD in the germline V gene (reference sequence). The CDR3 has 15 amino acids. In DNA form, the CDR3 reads TGCGCCAGCAGTGATGCGGGAGATTCGGGAGAGACCCAGTACTTC. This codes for CASSDAGDSGETQYF.